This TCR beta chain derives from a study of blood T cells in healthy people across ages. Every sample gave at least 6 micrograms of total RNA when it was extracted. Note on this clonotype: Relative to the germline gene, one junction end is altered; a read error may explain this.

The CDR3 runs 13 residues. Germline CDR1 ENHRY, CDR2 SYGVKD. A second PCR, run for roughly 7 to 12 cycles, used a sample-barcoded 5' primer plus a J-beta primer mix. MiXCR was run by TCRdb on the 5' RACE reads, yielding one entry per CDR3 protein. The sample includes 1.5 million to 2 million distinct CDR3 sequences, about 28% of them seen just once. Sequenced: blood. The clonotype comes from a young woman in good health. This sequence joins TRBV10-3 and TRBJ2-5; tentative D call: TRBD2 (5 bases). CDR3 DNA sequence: TGTGCCACCAGTGAACGAGGGCCGACGACCCAGTACTTC. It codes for CATSERGPTTQYF.